The 18 T cell receptor beta chains below all came from one sample that was sequenced in a study of HIV-infected patients and healthy controls. Roughly three months, about 14 weeks, into antiretroviral therapy, follow-up blood was collected. All unsorted peripheral T cells were captured because whole blood was used without fractionation. Alpha and beta constant-region primers primed reverse transcription of about 0.5 ug RNA. Separate chain-specific third strand synthesis with multiplexing indices produced the alpha and beta libraries. TCRdb analysed the 5' RACE reads with MiXCR anew, one entry per CDR3 protein. Of approximately 7,000 distinct CDR3 sequences in the sample, 7.4% were seen once. The sequences come from blood, collected during antiretroviral therapy. The receptors stem from an adult with HIV infection.

By sample share, this clonotype is medium-sized. The chain uses TRBV18 and TRBJ2-5, with TRBD1 identical over 7 bases. This CDR3 region has 13 residues. Germline V lookup: CDR1 KGHSH, CDR2 LQKENI. V dropped 2 bases and J dropped 5; count of bases not matched to a gene: 2. The CDR3 bases are TGTGCCAGCTCACCAGAACAGGGGGAGACCCAGTACTTC. This sequence encodes CASSPEQGETQYF.

In its sample, this clonotype is medium-sized (0.01 to 0.1%). The chain employs TRBV3-1 and TRBJ2-6, with unresolved D. Trimming stripped 3 bases from V and 0 bases from J, with 18 bases between. Germline V gene sequence: CDR1 LGHDT, CDR2 YNNKEL (reference sequence). This CDR3 has 19 residues. DNA for the CDR3: TGTGCCAGCAGCCACCCCTCTCTACTGACAACCTCTGGGGCCAACGTCCTGACTTTC. Translated: CASSHPSLLTTSGANVLTF.

This clonotype showed up just a few times. The rearrangement uses TRBV7-8 and TRBJ2-3; D may match TRBD1 or TRBD2 (6 bases each). V lost 3 bases to trimming and J lost 3 bases, with 10 bases between them. The CDR3 extends over 14 amino acids. CDR1 SGHVS and CDR2 FQNEAQ come from the germline V gene. For the CDR3, the DNA is TGTGCCAGCAGCTTCGTAGGGGGGACAGATACGCAGTATTTT. Translation: CASSFVGGTDTQYF.

This clonotype is labeled medium-sized. This chain links TRBV7-9 with TRBJ2-1, with a tentative D call TRBD2 (5 bases). CDR1 SEHNR and CDR2 FQNEAQ come from the germline V gene (reference sequence). The CDR3 is 15 amino acids. The V gene lost 5 bases and the J gene lost 0 bases, with 11 bases spanning the gap. The CDR3 loop is CASSGERYSYNEQFF. In DNA, the CDR3 is TGTGCCAGCAGCGGGGAGAGATACTCCTACAATGAGCAGTTCTTC.

Only a few counts were recorded for this clonotype. CDR3 in DNA: TGCACCGCCGTAAGAGGGAGCAATCAGCCCCAGCATTTT. This sequence encodes CTAVRGSNQPQHF. The chain carries TRBV20-1 and TRBJ1-5; D is ambiguous. The CDR3 is made up of 13 amino acids. Germline-derived CDR1 and CDR2 are DFQATT and SNEGSKA (reference sequence).

Sample share makes this clonotype medium-sized. J is TRBJ2-1 and V is TRBV11-2; TRBD2 matches at 8 bases. V lost 0 bases to trimming and J lost 5 bases; unmatched junction nucleotides: 3. From germline, CDR1 is SGHAT and CDR2 FQNNGV. The CDR3 loop spans 15 amino acids. The CDR3 protein is CASSLDRLANNEQFF. CDR3 DNA sequence: TGTGCCAGCAGCTTAGATCGACTAGCGAACAATGAGCAGTTCTTC.

This clonotype showed up many times. This rearrangement joins TRBV5-1 to TRBJ1-2, with D perhaps matching TRBD1 (5 bases). Germline values: CDR1 SGHRS, CDR2 YFSETQ. The CDR3 contains 14 residues. Trimming took 4 bases from V and 8 from J, leaving 18 bases between them. Here the CDR3 reads CASSPGTLPEGYTF. CDR3 coding DNA: TGCGCCAGCAGCCCCGGGACTCTGCCCGAAGGCTACACCTTC. The variable domain in full, completed from reference TRBV5-1 and TRBJ1-2, reads KAGVTQTPRYLIKTRGQQVTLSCSPISGHRSVSWYQQTPGQGLQFLFEYFSETQRNKGNFPGRFSGRQFSNSRSEMNVSTLELGDSALYLCASSPGTLPEGYTFGSGTRLTVV.

This clonotype was recorded at least ten times. J is TRBJ1-6 and V is TRBV3-1; TRBD1 matches at 10 bases. CDR1 is LGHDT, CDR2 YNNKEL, per germline (reference sequence). V lost 4 bases to trimming and J lost 6 bases; unmatched junction nucleotides: 9. The CDR3 runs 17 residues. The DNA for the CDR3 is TGTGCCAGCAGCCTATCCGGGACAGGGGAGATTAATTCACCCCTCCACTTT. Protein sequence: CASSLSGTGEINSPLHF.

This clonotype was detected only a few times. This chain uses TRBV28 with TRBJ2-2, with TRBD2 identical over 12 bases. Per germline, CDR1 MDHEN and CDR2 SYDVKM. Losses at the gene ends were 8 bases for V and 7 bases for J; bases not matched to a gene: 11. CDR3 size: 16 residues. The CDR3 loop is CASQPPGLAGFGELFF. In DNA form, the CDR3 reads TGTGCCAGCCAACCCCCCGGACTAGCGGGATTCGGGGAGCTGTTTTTT.

By sample fraction, this clonotype is medium-sized. This rearrangement joins TRBV5-6 to TRBJ1-1; D ambiguous. Trimming took 1 base from V and 0 from J, leaving 13 bases between them. The CDR3 extends over 16 amino acids. Germline values: CDR1 SGHDT, CDR2 YYEEEE. The DNA of the CDR3 is TGTGCCAGCAGCTTGTGGGAAATCAAGATGAACACTGAAGCTTTCTTT. It codes for CASSLWEIKMNTEAFF.

This clonotype was observed many times. The rearrangement joins TRBV4-1 to TRBJ1-2; D perhaps matches TRBD1 (5 bases). Germline CDR1 and CDR2: MGHRA and YSYEKL. V lost 4 bases to trimming and J lost 8 bases, with 17 bases between them. The CDR3 extends over 14 amino acids. The CDR3 protein is CASSPPRDPSGYTF. CDR3 sequence (DNA): TGCGCCAGCAGCCCGCCGAGGGACCCTAGCGGCTACACCTTC.

This clonotype was recorded at least ten times. The chain links TRBV7-9 to TRBJ1-4; the D is unclear. The CDR3 covers 21 residues. Between the trimmed V and J ends, which lost 0 bases and 0 bases, there was a span of 23 bases. Germline V gives CDR1 SEHNR, CDR2 FQNEAQ (reference sequence). The CDR3 here is CASSLANPHQGPAATNEKLFF. In DNA form, the CDR3 reads TGTGCCAGCAGCTTAGCGAACCCCCACCAAGGCCCAGCGGCAACTAATGAAAAACTGTTTTTT. The full variable domain, its missing parts supplied by reference TRBV7-9 and TRBJ1-4, is DTGVSQNPRHKITKRGQNVTFRCDPISEHNRLYWYRQTLGQGPEFLTYFQNEAQLEKSRLLSDRFSAERPKGSFSTLEIQRTEQGDSAMYLCASSLANPHQGPAATNEKLFFGSGTQLSVL.

V gene TRBV3-1 combines with J gene TRBJ1-1, with a weak D call TRBD1 (6 bases). The CDR3 loop spans 14 amino acids. Trimming left V 4 bases short and J 2 bases short, with 11 bases between. Germline V gives CDR1 LGHDT, CDR2 YNNKEL (reference sequence). For the CDR3, the DNA is TGTGCCAGCAGCCCTTGGACAGCTAACACTGAAGCTTTCTTT. Residues: CASSPWTANTEAFF.

This clonotype was found many times. This CDR3 is CATSGGSGLSSYNEQFF. As DNA, the CDR3 is TGTGCCACCAGTGGGGGGAGCGGGTTGAGCTCCTACAATGAGCAGTTCTTC. This chain links TRBV24-1 with TRBJ2-1; perhaps TRBD2 as D (6 bases). Between the trimmed V and J ends, which lost 5 bases and 0 bases, there was a span of 16 bases. The CDR3 spans 17 residues. Germline lookup yields CDR1 KGHDR and CDR2 SFDVKD.

This clonotype was counted at least ten times. The chain is built from TRBV6-2 or TRBV6-3 and TRBJ1-5, with D possibly being TRBD1 (5 bases). V shed 5 bases and J shed 4 bases, with 15 bases lying between them. The CDR3 is 15 residues long. Germline CDR1 MNHEY, CDR2 SVGEGT. As DNA, the CDR3 is TGTGCCAGCAGTATACCGGACTCAGGGAATCAGCCCCAGCATTTT. Translated: CASSIPDSGNQPQHF.

Ten or more counts support this clonotype. The chain has TRBV20-1 and TRBJ2-1; D unclear. Germline V CDR1 and CDR2: DFQATT, SNEGSKA (reference sequence). The CDR3 is made up of 12 amino acids. V was trimmed by 0 bases and J by 8 bases, leaving 8 bases between them. In nucleotides, the CDR3 is TGCAGTGCTAGAGATTTTTCGTATGAGCAGTTCTTC. Encoded protein: CSARDFSYEQFF.

By its share, this clonotype is medium-sized. This chain joins TRBV6-2 or TRBV6-3 and TRBJ2-3, with D possibly being TRBD2 (6 bases). CDR1 and CDR2 from the germline V gene are MNHEY and SVGEGT. With 6 bases removed from V and 1 base from J, the gap between germline ends came to 14 bases. CDR3 length: 15 residues. The CDR3 region has the DNA TGTGCCAGCAGGACCTTGGCGGGGCGCACAGATACGCAGTATTTT. It encodes CASRTLAGRTDTQYF.

Within the sample, this clonotype is medium-sized. The V gene is TRBV29-1, the J gene TRBJ2-5, with D perhaps TRBD1 or TRBD2 (5 bases each). Trimming stripped 3 bases from V and 4 bases from J, with 18 bases between. From germline, CDR1 is SQVTM and CDR2 ANQGSEA. The CDR3 extends over 15 amino acids. CDR3: CSVEGIGGSSETQYF. The CDR3, as DNA: TGCAGCGTTGAGGGGATTGGGGGTTCGTCAGAGACCCAGTACTTC.